This T cell receptor (beta chain) was recorded in a study of spatial heterogeneity in lung cancer (dated by TCRdb to between 2018 and 2020). Describing the broader study: Beta-chain transcripts were consistently detected in greater numbers than alpha-chain transcripts, which likely reflects a higher abundance of beta-chain transcripts. In the raw uncorrected reads, each unique combination of TCR and UMI appeared more than ten times on average. In non-small cell lung cancer, the study quantitatively compared TCR alpha and beta repertoires across several tumor regions, matched nontumor lung, and blood. Nonsynonymous mutation counts, determined by whole-exome sequencing of tumor tissue, were related to features of the TCR repertoire. At surgery, 220 tumor regions, around 64 matched nontumor lung samples and 45 to 60 PBMC samples were TCR-sequenced for both alpha and beta chains.

Library preparation employed 5' RACE. For sequencing, a NextSeq 500 was employed. In the TCR library protocol, a unique molecular identifier was attached to each TCR cDNA molecule so that PCR and sequencing errors could be corrected. The original pipeline was this. Decombinator tools were used for TCR identification, UMI-based error correction and CDR3 extraction. TCRs above a frequency of 2 per 1,000, corresponding to the top 1% of the tumor frequency distribution, were defined as expanded. Rényi diversity was computed with the R vegan package after subsampling each repertoire 100 times to 5,000 TCRs. To build CDR3 similarity networks, amino acid triplet string-kernel similarity was used, and CDR3s were connected when their pairwise similarity was above 0.82. The public reads were reanalyzed by TCRdb: fastp trimming at Q25, MiXCR alignment, in-frame beta chains only. Rows merge per CDR3 protein into single entries with the most common DNA and genes. What appears here as the V and J calls and clone size reflects TCRdb's work, not the paper's. This sample comprises 40,000 or so distinct CDR3 sequences, 3.1% of them detected only once. Clones ranked in the top ten supply roughly 35% of the sample.

In the paper's terms, the time point label means: sample taken at primary tumor resection. Samples were obtained from approximately 76 patients with early-stage, untreated non-small cell lung cancer from the lung TRACERx cohort. TCR sequencing used whole RNA extracted from tumor and nontumor lung tissue, or from cryopreserved PBMC samples, without cell sorting. Only patients for whom sufficient RNA was available from at least two tumor regions were selected for TCR sequencing. Before being selected, tumor and adjacent nontumor lung specimens were reviewed by a lung pathologist. The CDR3 runs 13 residues from the cysteine to the phenylalanine. Just the 39-base CDR3 DNA is kept, in frame starting at base 1. V lost 9 bases and J lost 9 bases, and the count of bases not matched to a germline gene is 6. From a lookup of the germline V gene, CDR1 and CDR2 are SGHRS and YFSETQ. This clonotype was recorded at least ten times. Its antigen remains undetermined. No much larger clone exists at a distance of one base, and base qualities are not known.

General findings and caveats noted by the study authors: Confirming at a functional level the hypothesis that regional TCRs recognize regional mutations was considered to require additional single-cell paired TCR alpha and beta sequencing.

This TCR derives from a male donor with early-stage non-small cell lung cancer. Sequenced material: normal lung tissue next to the tumor, taken at surgery. The rearranged segments are TRBV5-1 and TRBJ1-6; 10 central nucleotides agree with TRBD1. The DNA sequence is given as TGCGCCACCCGGGACAGGGGTGGTTCACCCCTCCACTTT. Its coded protein is CATRDRGGSPLHF. Joined to the reference TRBV5-1 and TRBJ1-6 proteins, this CDR3 gives the full variable domain: KAGVTQTPRYLIKTRGQQVTLSCSPISGHRSVSWYQQTPGQGLQFLFEYFSETQRNKGNFPGRFSGRQFSNSRSEMNVSTLELGDSALYLCATRDRGGSPLHFGNGTRLTVT.